These 15 T cell receptor beta chains originate from one sample sequenced in a study of blood T cell repertoires in COVID-19. Profiling relied on immunoSEQ multiplex PCR, and the TCRdb table lists in-frame clones only, not all of them. The table shows some 78,000 clones, with roughly 90% occurring only once. The specimen sequenced was peripheral blood. These receptors were taken from a man between 70 and 80 years old with active or convalescent COVID-19.

The rearrangement links TRBV7-2 to TRBJ2-2; 7 bases agree with TRBD1. Trimming cost V 5 bases and J 2 bases; bases outside gene matches: 5. The CDR3 runs to 15 residues. CDR1 SGHTA and CDR2 FQGNSA come from the germline V gene. The CDR3 sequence: CASSPGQSNTGELFF. CDR3 nucleotide sequence: TGTGCCAGCAGCCCGGGACAGTCAAACACCGGGGAGCTGTTTTTT.

V and J are TRBV5-6 and TRBJ2-3; TRBD1 matches 10 bases. Germline V gives CDR1 SGHDT, CDR2 YYEEEE. The V gene end was trimmed by 4 bases and the J gene end by 0 bases; junction bases not matched to a gene: 5. The CDR3 runs to 16 residues. The CDR3 protein is CASSTWTGGSTDTQYF. CDR3 DNA sequence: TGTGCCAGCAGCACATGGACAGGGGGTAGCACAGATACGCAGTATTTT.

The CDR3 region has the DNA TGTGCCAGCAGGGTAAGGGGGAATAGCAATCAGCCCCAGCATTTT. Protein: CASRVRGNSNQPQHF. The chain is built from TRBV27 and TRBJ1-5, with D perhaps matching TRBD1 (6 bases). There are 15 residues in the CDR3. The germline V and J ends were trimmed by 6 bases and 0 bases, with 12 bases remaining between them. CDR1 MNHEY and CDR2 SMNVEV come from the germline V gene (reference sequence).

The V and J genes are TRBV6-2 or TRBV6-3 and TRBJ1-2; D remains unclear. The germline CDR1 and CDR2 sequences are MNHEY and SVGEGT. V lost 5 bases, J lost 2 bases, and 9 bases lay in between. This CDR3 has 13 amino acids. In DNA, the CDR3 is TGTGCCAGCAGTCCATCGGGGAACTATGGCTACACCTTC. Its translation is CASSPSGNYGYTF.

In its sample, this clone was seen once. The V gene is TRBV4-3, the J gene TRBJ1-2; the D gene is possibly TRBD1 (6 bases). Germline values: CDR1 LGHNA, CDR2 YSLEER. The length of the CDR3 is 15 residues. Trimming pared 0 bases from V and 4 bases from J, leaving 12 bases between. The chain's CDR3 is CASSQEIGGVYGYTF. As DNA, the CDR3 is TGCGCCAGCAGCCAAGAAATAGGGGGGGTCTATGGCTACACCTTC.

V and J are TRBV27 and TRBJ1-1, with TRBD1 as a possible D gene (5 bases). The germline V gene encodes CDR1 MNHEY and CDR2 SMNVEV (reference sequence). This CDR3 has 13 residues. V lost 1 base and J lost 3, with 6 bases in between. The CDR3 region has the DNA TGTGCCAGCAGTTTATGGGGGGACACTGAAGCTTTCTTT. It yields the protein CASSLWGDTEAFF.

V and J are TRBV27 and TRBJ2-5; 12 nucleotides line up with TRBD2. The CDR3 is made up of 16 amino acids. CDR1 is MNHEY, CDR2 SMNVEV, per germline (reference sequence). V was clipped by 4 bases and J by 5 bases; unmatched bases: 8. The CDR3 is CASSSRLAGVGETQYF. The DNA for the CDR3 is TGTGCCAGCAGTTCCAGACTAGCGGGGGTAGGGGAGACCCAGTACTTC.

V is TRBV7-9 and J is TRBJ1-2, with TRBD1 as a possible D gene (6 bases). Trimming shortened V by 5 bases and J by 6 bases, and 13 bases separated the two germline ends. The CDR3 spans 13 residues. The germline V gene has CDR1 SEHNR and CDR2 FQNEAQ (reference sequence). The CDR3 DNA reads TGTGCCAGCAGCCTAACAGGGTATAATGGCTACACCTTC. As protein: CASSLTGYNGYTF.

The chain combines TRBV2 with TRBJ2-2; 7 bases agree with TRBD1. The CDR3 consists of 14 residues. V lost 10 bases and J lost 2; bases outside the gene matches: 7. Germline CDR1 is SNHLY and CDR2 is FYNNEI. The CDR3 sequence: CATLGDSNTGELFF. CDR3 bases: TGTGCCACCTTAGGGGACAGTAACACCGGGGAGCTGTTTTTT.

The chain links TRBV7-9 to TRBJ1-3; D is unclear. This CDR3 region has 14 residues. Trimming removed 1 base from V and 3 bases from J, with 7 bases in between. From germline, CDR1 is SEHNR and CDR2 FQNEAQ (reference sequence). CDR3 sequence reads: CASSLGAGGNTIYF. CDR3 DNA: TGTGCCAGCAGCTTAGGGGCAGGTGGAAACACCATATATTTT.

This chain links TRBV27 with TRBJ2-7, with a weak D call TRBD2 (6 bases). The CDR3 runs 16 residues. Germline CDR1 is MNHEY and CDR2 is SMNVEV (reference sequence). Trimming removed 0 bases from V and 0 bases from J, with 12 bases in between. In DNA form, the CDR3 reads TGTGCCAGCAGTTTATCGTACTGGGGGGACTCCTACGAGCAGTACTTC. This gives the protein CASSLSYWGDSYEQYF.

The chain has TRBV27 and TRBJ2-1; TRBD1 matches at 8 bases. CDR3 length: 14 amino acids. Germline V gene data show CDR1 as MNHEY and CDR2 as SMNVEV (reference sequence). Germline trimming cut 6 bases from V and 6 bases from J; bases unmatched to any gene: 7. In nucleotides, the CDR3 is TGTGCCAGCAGCGGACAGGGACGGTTCAATGAGCAGTTCTTC. Translated: CASSGQGRFNEQFF.

This sequence joins TRBV10-3 and TRBJ2-5; TRBD2 aligns across 13 bases. CDR3 length equals 16 residues. From germline, CDR1 is ENHRY and CDR2 SYGVKD. After removal of 6 bases from V and 1 base from J, the junction contained 5 bases not matched to a gene. CDR3 residues: CAISEGTSGTQETQYF. The CDR3 nucleotides read TGTGCCATCAGCGAAGGGACTAGCGGGACCCAAGAGACCCAGTACTTC.

The gene calls are TRBV29-1 and TRBJ1-1; D might be TRBD1 (5 bases). V lost 6 bases and J lost 0, with 8 bases in between. Germline loops: CDR1 SQVTM, CDR2 ANQGSEA. The CDR3 has 12 amino acids. As DNA, the CDR3 is TGCAGCGTGGACACTTTGAACACTGAAGCTTTCTTT. This encodes CSVDTLNTEAFF.

The chain is built from TRBV19 and TRBJ2-7; 7 bases line up with TRBD1. The CDR3 spans 16 residues. Germline V gene sequence: CDR1 LNHDA, CDR2 SQIVND (reference sequence). The ends lost 6 bases at V and 0 bases at J; junction bases unmatched: 11. The chain's CDR3 is CASSPWGTASSYEQYF. The DNA of the CDR3 is TGTGCCAGTAGCCCATGGGGGACAGCCAGCTCCTACGAGCAGTACTTC.